This TCR beta chain comes out of a study of OX40 agonist ivuxolimab in advanced cancers. In the study overall: Ivuxolimab was a fully human IgG2 agonistic monoclonal antibody targeting the costimulatory receptor OX40 (CD134). Intravenous ivuxolimab was administered to patients every 2 weeks at six dose levels: 0.01, 0.1, 0.3, 1.5, 3 and 10 mg/kg. Among the roughly 50 dose-escalation patients, around 20 had hepatocellular carcinoma, some 15 melanoma, 9 renal cell carcinoma and 9 head and neck cancer. In the dose-escalation cohort, around four fifths of patients were male, and the mean age was roughly 56 years with a range of roughly 20 to 80. Prior anti-PD-1, anti-PD-L1 or anti-CTLA-4 therapy was permitted, and approximately 39% of dose-escalation patients had received checkpoint inhibitors. Partial responses occurred in three dose-escalation patients, of whom one had hepatocellular carcinoma and two had cutaneous melanoma. Peripheral TCRbeta sequencing was intended to test whether TCR sequence diversity was altered and clonal T-cell expansion was caused by ivuxolimab. The paper reports the monotherapy dose-escalation portion (N of about 50 patients) of the phase I ivuxolimab trial.

CDR3 length: 14 amino acids, cysteine to phenylalanine. Only CDR3 DNA is held: 42 bases, read in frame from base 1. CDR1 and CDR2 (LGHNT, FRNRAP) derive from the germline V gene. V has 6 bases trimmed and J has 5 bases trimmed; junction bases matching no gene number 8. Patients with autoimmune disease history or receiving systemic immunosuppression were excluded from the trial. Peripheral blood for TCR sequencing was collected from all dose cohorts at baseline, on cycle 4 day 1, and on cycle 7 day 1. The samples were taken from a phase I, first-in-human, multicenter, open-label dose-escalation trial of ivuxolimab. Adults with locally advanced or metastatic melanoma, renal cell carcinoma, hepatocellular carcinoma or head and neck squamous cell carcinoma were enrolled in the trial. CD4+ and CD8+ T cells were sorted separately from peripheral blood before TCR sequencing. Genomic DNA was extracted from sorted cells for sequencing of the TCRbeta CDR3 region. The immunoSEQ Assay was used for sequencing of TCRbeta CDR3 regions. TCRdb retrieved this table from immuneACCESS and kept in-frame rearrangements only. Not all clones are present; in checked studies, unresolved V genes account for under half, and no reason is known for the remainder. Counted in this sample were over 20,000 clones; approximately 83% of them appeared once. 36% of the sample belongs to the ten largest clones.

On this clone itself: Its antigen remains undetermined. Per-base quality was not reported, and no clone a single base away is much larger than it.

Findings and caveats that apply to the study as a whole: Low levels of normalized T-cell clonal expansion were also shown by some nonresponding patients. Antigen specificity was not determined for the clonally expanded peripheral T cells. In partial responders in the 0.1-3.0 mg/kg groups, normalized peripheral clonal expansion was found to be among the lowest, especially among CD8+ T cells. At doses of 0.1 to 3.0 mg/kg, clonal expansion of both CD4+ and CD8+ blood T cells was observed from baseline to week 6. On average, CD8+ T cells showed more expanded clones than CD4+ T cells after ivuxolimab.

The TCR was taken from an adult with an advanced solid tumor such as melanoma, head and neck, liver or kidney cancer. The sequenced sample was CD4+ or CD8+ T cells sorted from blood, obtained in a trial of the OX40 agonist ivuxolimab. The V and J segments used are TRBV12-5 and TRBJ2-3; TRBD2 matches 7 bases in the middle. The CDR3: CASGPGGVLDTQYF. The DNA sequence is given as TGTGCTAGTGGCCCGGGGGGAGTATTAGATACGCAGTATTTT.